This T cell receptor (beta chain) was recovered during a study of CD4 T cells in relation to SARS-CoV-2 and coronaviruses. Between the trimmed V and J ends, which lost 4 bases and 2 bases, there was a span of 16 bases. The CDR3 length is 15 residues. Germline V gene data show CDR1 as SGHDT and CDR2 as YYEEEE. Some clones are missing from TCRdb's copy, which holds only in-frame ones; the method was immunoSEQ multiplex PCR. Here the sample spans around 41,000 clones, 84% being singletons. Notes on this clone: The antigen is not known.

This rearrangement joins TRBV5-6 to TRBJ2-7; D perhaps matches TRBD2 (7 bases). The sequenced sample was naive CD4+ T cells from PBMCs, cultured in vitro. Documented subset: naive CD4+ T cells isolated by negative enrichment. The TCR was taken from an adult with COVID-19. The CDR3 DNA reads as TGTGCCAGCAGCGGGGGGGCTAGCGGAGCCTACGAGCAGTACTTC. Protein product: CASSGGASGAYEQYF.